The rows below give T cell receptor beta chains drawn from one sample of a study of T cell responses to AZD1222 COVID-19 vaccine. TCRdb's table, derived via immunoSEQ multiplex PCR, lists solely in-frame clones and lacks some. The table shows around 140,000 clones, with roughly 90% occurring only once. The source material was peripheral blood, sampled 28 days after the second AZD1222 dose. The receptors stem from an adult who received the AZD1222 COVID-19 vaccine. The CDR3 runs from the conserved cysteine through the conserved F or W. The D gene is left open where the match is weak. Clone size is given for some rows only: seen once, a few or many times, or a class if the clone is expanded.

cdr3_length clone_size j_call d_call v_call cdr3_nt cdr3_aa
16 - TRBJ1-4 TRBD1 TRBV6-2/TRBV6-3 TGTGCCAGCAGTCAATTCACCGGGACAGGGAATGAAAAACTGTTTTTT CASSQFTGTGNEKLFF
11 - TRBJ1-6 - TRBV20-1 TGCAGTGCTCCCGGACCGACGGGCCTCCACTTT CSAPGPTGLHF
13 - TRBJ2-5 - TRBV24-1 TGTGCCACCAGTGAGGGGGGACGCCCTACCCAGTACTTC CATSEGGRPTQYF
13 once TRBJ2-5 - TRBV10-2 TGCGCCAGCAGTGAAGGGCAGCGTTGGACCCAGTACTTC CASSEGQRWTQYF
14 - TRBJ1-1 - TRBV7-2 TGTGCCAGCAGCTGGAACAGGGCGAACACTGAAGCTTTCTTT CASSWNRANTEAFF
15 once TRBJ2-5 TRBD2 TRBV6-1 TGTGCCAGCAGTGAGGGTGCGGGGGGATACGAGACCCAGTACTTC CASSEGAGGYETQYF
14 once TRBJ1-2 - TRBV5-5 TGTGCCAGCAGCTTGGTCCAGACGAACTATGGCTACACCTTC CASSLVQTNYGYTF
15 - TRBJ2-4 TRBD1 TRBV7-2 TGTGCCAGCAGCTTACAGGGGGCGGTCAAAAACATTCAGTACTTC CASSLQGAVKNIQYF
17 - TRBJ2-4 - TRBV11-2 TGTGCCAGCAGCACCCGGGACACGCTTATAGCCAAAAACATTCAGTACTTC CASSTRDTLIAKNIQYF
14 - TRBJ2-7 - TRBV11-2 TGTGCCAGCAGCCCCAGGACGGTCTCCTACGAGCAGTACTTC CASSPRTVSYEQYF
16 - TRBJ2-1 TRBD2 TRBV5-1 TGCGCCAGCAGCTTGGGGACTAGCCCCACGTACAATGAGCAGTTCTTC CASSLGTSPTYNEQFF
13 once TRBJ2-1 - TRBV14 TGTGCCAGCAGCCAAAGGGGGATTGCCGAGCAGTTCTTC CASSQRGIAEQFF
13 once TRBJ2-7 - TRBV28 TGTGCCAGCAGTTTACTTGGGGTAGGGGAGCAGTACTTC CASSLLGVGEQYF
14 - TRBJ2-7 TRBD1 TRBV11-2 TGTGCCAGCAGCTTAGCGGGGACAGCCTACGAGCAGTACTTC CASSLAGTAYEQYF
16 once TRBJ1-3 - TRBV18 TGTGCCAGCTCACCACCGTCGTTTAACTCTGGAAACACCATATATTTT CASSPPSFNSGNTIYF
14 once TRBJ1-2 - TRBV9 TGTGCCAGCAGCGAACGGGGGGGTGACTATGGCTACACCTTC CASSERGGDYGYTF
14 - TRBJ2-1 - TRBV19 TGTGCCACCGATAGGGGGAGCTCCTACAATGAGCAGTTCTTC CATDRGSSYNEQFF
14 medium-sized TRBJ2-5 - TRBV6-5 TGTGCCAGCAGCAGTGGTAATCTCGGGAAGACCCAGTACTTC CASSSGNLGKTQYF
14 - TRBJ2-1 TRBD2 TRBV29-1 TGCAGCGTTGCGGGTAGCGGGAGTCTCGATGAGCAGTTCTTC CSVAGSGSLDEQFF
13 - TRBJ2-5 - TRBV5-6 TGTGCCAGCAGCTTGGGCCGTCGAGAGACCCAGTACTTC CASSLGRRETQYF
17 - TRBJ2-3 - TRBV11-2 TGTGCCAGCAGCCCCCCCCGGACCAAAGGGTCTCCAGATACGCAGTATTTT CASSPPRTKGSPDTQYF
14 - TRBJ2-1 - TRBV5-4 TGTGCCAGCAGGCCCGCCGGAGGACGGGTACGGCAGTTCTTC CASRPAGGRVRQFF
14 - TRBJ2-4 - TRBV28 TGTGCCAGCAGTTTAGGAGGTAACAAAAACATTCAGTACTTC CASSLGGNKNIQYF
12 - TRBJ1-4 - TRBV19 TGTGCCAGTAGTGAGGGGTACAAAAAACTGTTTTTT CASSEGYKKLFF
14 - TRBJ2-1 - TRBV7-9 TGTGCCAGCAGCAGAACGACAGCCTACAATGAGCAGTTCTTC CASSRTTAYNEQFF
16 - TRBJ1-6 - TRBV6-6 TGTGCCAGCAGTTACTCGATTTCAGGGGCTAATTCACCCCTCCACTTT CASSYSISGANSPLHF
17 - TRBJ2-2 TRBD2 TRBV27 TGTGCCAGCAGTCCCGGGGGGACTAGAACGAACACCGGGGAGCTGTTTTTT CASSPGGTRTNTGELFF
17 - TRBJ1-5 - TRBV15 TGTGCCACCAGCAGAGATGTGTGGGACACGAGCAATCAGCCCCAGCATTTT CATSRDVWDTSNQPQHF
12 - TRBJ2-7 - TRBV9 TGTGCCAGCAGCCCAAGAGGGGGGGAGCAGTACTTC CASSPRGGEQYF
12 - TRBJ2-2 - TRBV12-3/TRBV12-4 TGTGCCAGCACGGGGAACACCGGGGAGCTGTTTTTT CASTGNTGELFF
16 - TRBJ2-1 - TRBV24-1 TGTGCCACCAGTGATTTTGGGGCGAAAGGGGTAAATGAGCAGTTCTTC CATSDFGAKGVNEQFF
17 - TRBJ2-2 - TRBV5-1 TGCGCCAGCAGTTCCCGACCCGGGACCCGGAACACCGGGGAGCTGTTTTTT CASSSRPGTRNTGELFF
14 - TRBJ1-1 - TRBV28 TGTGCCAGCAGGGACGGAGGGAGGAACACTGAAGCTTTCTTT CASRDGGRNTEAFF
13 - TRBJ1-4 - TRBV6-6 TGTGCCAGCCGGGGATTTGAGGATGAAAAACTGTTTTTT CASRGFEDEKLFF
17 - TRBJ1-1 TRBD1 TRBV15 TGTGCCACCAGCACCGACAGGGGGCTTATACCCTCCCCTGAAGCTTTCTTT CATSTDRGLIPSPEAFF
14 once TRBJ1-1 - TRBV5-1 TGCGCCAGCAGCTTGTGGGGGGCGCAGACTGAAGCTTTCTTT CASSLWGAQTEAFF
14 - TRBJ1-4 - TRBV4-3 TGCGCCAGCAGATCCGACAGAAGTAATGAAAAACTGTTTTTT CASRSDRSNEKLFF
16 - TRBJ2-3 - TRBV28 TGTGCCAGCAGTTCCCCGGGCGGAGTGAGCACAGATACGCAGTATTTT CASSSPGGVSTDTQYF
14 - TRBJ2-7 - TRBV6-2/TRBV6-3 TGTGCCAGCAGTCAGGGCTTCCTGACCTACGAGCAGTACTTC CASSQGFLTYEQYF
12 - TRBJ2-5 TRBD1 TRBV2 TGTGCCAGCAATACAGGGGGAGAGACCCAGTACTTC CASNTGGETQYF
13 - TRBJ2-5 - TRBV14 TGTGCCAGCAGCGAGCGTATCCAAGAGACCCAGTACTTC CASSERIQETQYF